A selection of T cell receptor beta chains follows, all from one sample in a study of early T cells in non-severe SARS-CoV-2 infection. TCRdb re-analysed the 5' RACE reads in MiXCR, keeping a single row per CDR3 protein. The top ten clones hold 7.8% of a sample with 80,000 or so distinct CDR3 sequences, 6% to 7% of them seen once. Sample: whole blood. The receptors originated from an adult who was a healthcare worker with PCR-confirmed SARS-CoV-2 infection or an uninfected control (not recorded which). Both conserved end residues are part of each CDR3. Each record gives: CDR3 length, J gene, V gene, CDR3 protein.

cdr3_length: 16
j_call: TRBJ2-6
v_call: TRBV7-9
cdr3_aa: CASSLVGGAGANVLTF

cdr3_length: 14
j_call: TRBJ1-3
v_call: TRBV20-1
cdr3_aa: CSAVLPISGNTIYF

cdr3_length: 10
j_call: TRBJ2-1
v_call: TRBV29-1
cdr3_aa: CSRTLNEQFF

cdr3_length: 17
j_call: TRBJ2-3
v_call: TRBV7-8
cdr3_aa: CASSLITSGSFTDTQYF

cdr3_length: 14
j_call: TRBJ1-2
v_call: TRBV28
cdr3_aa: CASSPTTGGYGYTF

cdr3_length: 15
j_call: TRBJ2-6
v_call: TRBV29-1
cdr3_aa: CSVDEGKAGANVLTF

cdr3_length: 12
j_call: TRBJ1-1
v_call: TRBV20-1
cdr3_aa: CSAPRAGTEAFF

cdr3_length: 15
j_call: TRBJ2-5
v_call: TRBV20-1
cdr3_aa: CSASPPGQMQETQYF

cdr3_length: 14
j_call: TRBJ1-5
v_call: TRBV6-1
cdr3_aa: CASSEVYSSQPQHF

cdr3_length: 16
j_call: TRBJ1-1
v_call: TRBV6-6
cdr3_aa: CASSYVDRDLNTEAFF

cdr3_length: 13
j_call: TRBJ1-2
v_call: TRBV29-1
cdr3_aa: CSVTSQGGYGYTF

cdr3_length: 12
j_call: TRBJ1-1
v_call: TRBV5-6
cdr3_aa: CASSLEGTEAFF

cdr3_length: 16
j_call: TRBJ2-1
v_call: TRBV7-9
cdr3_aa: CASSLLEGGFGNEQFF

cdr3_length: 15
j_call: TRBJ2-2
v_call: TRBV5-8
cdr3_aa: CASSSGTSNFGELFF

cdr3_length: 14
j_call: TRBJ2-1
v_call: TRBV11-3
cdr3_aa: CASSFSTGVSEQFF

cdr3_length: 14
j_call: TRBJ1-5
v_call: TRBV6-5
cdr3_aa: CASSYSKGNQPQHF

cdr3_length: 13
j_call: TRBJ1-1
v_call: TRBV10-2
cdr3_aa: CASRVSGDTEAFF

cdr3_length: 15
j_call: TRBJ2-1
v_call: TRBV4-2
cdr3_aa: CASSQGFGSYNEQFF

cdr3_length: 13
j_call: TRBJ2-1
v_call: TRBV4-3
cdr3_aa: CASSPGTGDEQFF

cdr3_length: 14
j_call: TRBJ2-7
v_call: TRBV20-1
cdr3_aa: CSARGGTVGYEQYF

cdr3_length: 12
j_call: TRBJ2-1
v_call: TRBV18
cdr3_aa: CASSRSGTKQFF

cdr3_length: 13
j_call: TRBJ2-1
v_call: TRBV28
cdr3_aa: CASSPSEYNEQFF

cdr3_length: 15
j_call: TRBJ1-1
v_call: TRBV18
cdr3_aa: CASSPRGGRNTEAFF

cdr3_length: 16
j_call: TRBJ1-6
v_call: TRBV3-1
cdr3_aa: CASSQGSGRYNSPLHF

cdr3_length: 12
j_call: TRBJ2-2
v_call: TRBV10-3
cdr3_aa: CATGPGRGELFF

cdr3_length: 16
j_call: TRBJ2-3
v_call: TRBV7-6
cdr3_aa: CASSLIAGGPTDTQYF

cdr3_length: 13
j_call: TRBJ2-3
v_call: TRBV19
cdr3_aa: CASSIGARDTQYF

cdr3_length: 14
j_call: TRBJ2-1
v_call: TRBV7-6
cdr3_aa: CASSLGQGWNEQFF

cdr3_length: 14
j_call: TRBJ2-2
v_call: TRBV20-1
cdr3_aa: CSARDGTGTGELFF

cdr3_length: 14
j_call: TRBJ2-3
v_call: TRBV15
cdr3_aa: CATSRDLSTDTQYF

cdr3_length: 15
j_call: TRBJ2-3
v_call: TRBV15
cdr3_aa: CATSRAAGPTDTQYF

cdr3_length: 15
j_call: TRBJ2-2
v_call: TRBV6-1
cdr3_aa: CASNPGQRLTGELFF

cdr3_length: 14
j_call: TRBJ1-2
v_call: TRBV6-1
cdr3_aa: CASRTNRGNYGYTF

cdr3_length: 13
j_call: TRBJ2-1
v_call: TRBV2
cdr3_aa: CASSAGGPNEQFF

cdr3_length: 13
j_call: TRBJ2-5
v_call: TRBV9
cdr3_aa: CASNVGDGETQYF

cdr3_length: 14
j_call: TRBJ1-2
v_call: TRBV5-1
cdr3_aa: CASSLDGVPRGYTF

cdr3_length: 14
j_call: TRBJ2-7
v_call: TRBV29-1
cdr3_aa: CSVGGPAEPYEQYF

cdr3_length: 11
j_call: TRBJ2-5
v_call: TRBV20-1
cdr3_aa: CSAGKGETQYF

cdr3_length: 12
j_call: TRBJ2-1
v_call: TRBV7-9
cdr3_aa: CASSLYLAEQFF

cdr3_length: 14
j_call: TRBJ2-1
v_call: TRBV20-1
cdr3_aa: CSVTSGSLRNEQFF

cdr3_length: 17
j_call: TRBJ1-1
v_call: TRBV18
cdr3_aa: CASSRVGGPIMNTEAFF

cdr3_length: 13
j_call: TRBJ1-1
v_call: TRBV29-1
cdr3_aa: CSGQGQFGTEAFF

cdr3_length: 16
j_call: TRBJ2-7
v_call: TRBV7-9
cdr3_aa: CASSLVVGPVVHEQYF

cdr3_length: 15
j_call: TRBJ1-4
v_call: TRBV7-6
cdr3_aa: CASSASEATNEKLFF

cdr3_length: 15
j_call: TRBJ2-3
v_call: TRBV20-1
cdr3_aa: CSAKGPGGHTDTQYF

cdr3_length: 10
j_call: TRBJ2-5
v_call: TRBV29-1
cdr3_aa: CSVEVVSQYF

cdr3_length: 14
j_call: TRBJ2-3
v_call: TRBV5-6
cdr3_aa: CASSFQGRTDTQYF

cdr3_length: 12
j_call: TRBJ2-3
v_call: TRBV2
cdr3_aa: CASRYSTDTQYF

cdr3_length: 15
j_call: TRBJ2-7
v_call: TRBV9
cdr3_aa: CASSVVTTGVGEQYF